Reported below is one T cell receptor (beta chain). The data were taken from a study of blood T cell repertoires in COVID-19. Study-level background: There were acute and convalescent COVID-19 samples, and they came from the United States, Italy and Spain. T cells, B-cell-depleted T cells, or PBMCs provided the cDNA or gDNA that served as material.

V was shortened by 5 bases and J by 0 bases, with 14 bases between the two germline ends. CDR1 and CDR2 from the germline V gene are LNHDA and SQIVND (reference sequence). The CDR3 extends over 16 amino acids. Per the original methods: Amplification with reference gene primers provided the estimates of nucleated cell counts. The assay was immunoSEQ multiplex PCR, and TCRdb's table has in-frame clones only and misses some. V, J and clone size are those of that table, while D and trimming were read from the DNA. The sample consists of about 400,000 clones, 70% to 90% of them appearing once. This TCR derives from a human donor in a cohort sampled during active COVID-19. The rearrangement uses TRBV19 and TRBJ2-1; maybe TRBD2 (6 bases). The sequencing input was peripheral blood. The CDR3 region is CASSFDGSFSYNEQFF. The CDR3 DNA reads TGTGCCAGTAGTTTCGACGGGAGCTTCTCCTACAATGAGCAGTTCTTC.